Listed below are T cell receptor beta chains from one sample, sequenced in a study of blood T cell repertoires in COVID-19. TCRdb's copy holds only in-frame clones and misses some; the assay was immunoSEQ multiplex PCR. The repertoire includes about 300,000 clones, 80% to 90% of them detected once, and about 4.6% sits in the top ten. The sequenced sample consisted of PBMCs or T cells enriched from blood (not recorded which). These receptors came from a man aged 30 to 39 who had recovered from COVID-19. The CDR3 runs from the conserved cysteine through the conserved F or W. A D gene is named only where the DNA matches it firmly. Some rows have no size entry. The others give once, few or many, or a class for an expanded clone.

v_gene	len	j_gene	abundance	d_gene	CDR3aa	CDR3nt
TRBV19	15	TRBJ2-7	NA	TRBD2	CASSISTGGPYEQYF	TGTGCCAGTAGTATATCCACGGGAGGACCCTACGAGCAGTACTTC
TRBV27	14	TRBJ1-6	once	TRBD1	CASSSTGGNSPLHF	TGTGCCAGCAGTTCGACAGGGGGGAATTCACCCCTCCACTTT
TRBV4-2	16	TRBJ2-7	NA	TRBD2	CASSQDASSGGYEQYF	TGTGCCAGCAGCCAAGATGCGTCTAGCGGGGGCTACGAGCAGTACTTC
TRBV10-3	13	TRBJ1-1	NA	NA	CASNGVSYTEAFF	TGTGCCAGCAACGGGGTATCATACACTGAAGCTTTCTTT
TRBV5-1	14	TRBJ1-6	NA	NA	CASSTGGRNSPLHF	TGCGCCAGCAGCACCGGAGGTCGGAATTCACCCCTCCACTTT
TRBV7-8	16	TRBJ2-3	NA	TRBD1	CASSSQGARGTDTQYF	TGTGCCAGCAGCTCCCAGGGGGCGCGGGGCACAGATACGCAGTATTTT
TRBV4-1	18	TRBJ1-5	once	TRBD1	CASSQTIFGTGGGQPQHF	TGCGCCAGCAGCCAAACAATTTTTGGGACAGGGGGCGGGCAGCCCCAGCATTTT
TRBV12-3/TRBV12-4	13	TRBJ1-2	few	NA	CASRNRVRYGYTF	TGTGCCAGCAGGAACAGGGTGAGGTATGGCTACACCTTC
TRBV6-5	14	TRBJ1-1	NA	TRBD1	CASSFTGGGTEAFF	TGTGCCAGCAGTTTCACAGGGGGAGGCACTGAAGCTTTCTTT
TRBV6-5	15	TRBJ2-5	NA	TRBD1	CASSYLGQGQETQYF	TGTGCCAGCAGTTACCTCGGACAGGGCCAAGAGACCCAGTACTTC
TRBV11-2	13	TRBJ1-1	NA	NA	CASRLQGTTEAFF	TGTGCCAGCAGATTACAGGGAACCACTGAAGCTTTCTTT
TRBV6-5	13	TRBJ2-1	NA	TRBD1	CASRGQAYNEQFF	TGTGCCAGCAGGGGACAGGCTTACAATGAGCAGTTCTTC
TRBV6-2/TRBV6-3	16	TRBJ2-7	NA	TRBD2	CASSYPGGVDSYEQYF	TGTGCCAGCAGTTATCCCGGGGGGGTCGACTCCTACGAGCAGTACTTC
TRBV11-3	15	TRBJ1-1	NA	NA	CASSPLPAGDTEAFF	TGTGCCAGCAGCCCCCTCCCAGCCGGGGACACTGAAGCTTTCTTT
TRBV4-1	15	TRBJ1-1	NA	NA	CASSQVRDGGTEAFF	TGCGCCAGCAGCCAAGTTCGGGACGGGGGAACTGAAGCTTTCTTT
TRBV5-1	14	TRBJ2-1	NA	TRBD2	CASSWGGTYNEQFF	TGCGCCAGCAGCTGGGGGGGAACCTACAATGAGCAGTTCTTC
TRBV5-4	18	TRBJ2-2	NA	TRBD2	CASSWGTSGRGTTGELFF	TGTGCCAGCAGCTGGGGGACTAGCGGGAGGGGGACCACCGGGGAGCTGTTTTTT
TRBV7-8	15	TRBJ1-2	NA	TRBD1	CASSLGQGGVYGYTF	TGTGCCAGCAGCCTAGGACAGGGCGGGGTCTATGGCTACACCTTC
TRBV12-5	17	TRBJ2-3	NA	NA	CASGLVHGSGSTDTQYF	TGTGCTAGTGGTTTGGTACACGGGAGCGGAAGCACAGATACGCAGTATTTT
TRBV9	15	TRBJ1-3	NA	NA	CASSVGSGARNTIYF	TGTGCCAGCAGCGTAGGATCAGGGGCTCGGAACACCATATATTTT
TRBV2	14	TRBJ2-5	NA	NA	CASSEVTSQETQYF	TGTGCCAGCAGTGAAGTGACATCTCAAGAGACCCAGTACTTC
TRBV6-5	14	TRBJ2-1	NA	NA	CASSPGTLGQKQFF	TGTGCCAGCAGCCCCGGGACATTAGGTCAAAAGCAGTTCTTC
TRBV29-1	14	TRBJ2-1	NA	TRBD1	CSDLDRVSYNEQFF	TGCAGCGACCTGGACAGGGTTTCCTACAATGAGCAGTTCTTC
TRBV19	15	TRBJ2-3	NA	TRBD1	CASSKTETGPDTQYF	TGTGCCAGTAGTAAGACCGAGACAGGGCCAGATACGCAGTATTTT
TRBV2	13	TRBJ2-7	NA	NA	CASSPGTRYEQYF	TGTGCCAGCAGTCCCGGGACACGCTACGAGCAGTACTTC
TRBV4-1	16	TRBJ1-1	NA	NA	CASSQLTGVLNTEAFF	TGCGCCAGCAGCCAACTTACGGGGGTTCTGAACACTGAAGCTTTCTTT
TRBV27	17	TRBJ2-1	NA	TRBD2	CASIEAGGPGFFNEQFF	TGTGCCAGCATCGAAGCGGGAGGCCCAGGTTTCTTCAATGAGCAGTTCTTC
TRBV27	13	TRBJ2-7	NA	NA	CASSFNRNYEQYF	TGTGCCAGCAGTTTTAACAGAAACTACGAGCAGTACTTC
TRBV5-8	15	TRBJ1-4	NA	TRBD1	CASSTGVGTNEKLFF	TGTGCCAGCAGCACAGGGGTAGGCACTAATGAAAAACTGTTTTTT
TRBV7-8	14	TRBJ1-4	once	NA	CASRPLGETEKLFF	TGTGCCAGCAGACCACTGGGCGAGACTGAAAAACTGTTTTTT
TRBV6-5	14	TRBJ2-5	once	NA	CASRTDRQQETQYF	TGTGCCAGCAGAACGGACAGACAGCAAGAGACCCAGTACTTC
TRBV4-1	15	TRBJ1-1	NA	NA	CASSQEGGGNTEAFF	TGCGCCAGCAGCCAAGAGGGCGGGGGTAACACTGAAGCTTTCTTT
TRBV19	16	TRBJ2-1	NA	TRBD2	CASSWTLAGDYNEQFF	TGTGCCAGTAGTTGGACTCTAGCGGGGGATTACAATGAGCAGTTCTTC
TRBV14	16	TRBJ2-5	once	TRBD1	CASSQREGQGSETQYF	TGTGCCAGCAGCCAAAGAGAGGGACAGGGATCCGAGACCCAGTACTTC
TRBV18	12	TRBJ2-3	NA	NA	CASSPGKDTQYF	TGTGCCAGCTCACCAGGCAAAGATACGCAGTATTTT
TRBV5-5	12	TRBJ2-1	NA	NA	CASSLGRVEQFF	TGTGCCAGCAGCTTGGGGCGGGTTGAGCAGTTCTTC
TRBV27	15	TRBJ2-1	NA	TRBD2	CASSSSREGYNEQFF	TGTGCCAGCAGCTCCTCGCGGGAGGGTTACAATGAGCAGTTCTTC
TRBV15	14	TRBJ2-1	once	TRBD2	CATRTGTSANEQFF	TGTGCCACCAGGACCGGGACTAGCGCCAATGAGCAGTTCTTC
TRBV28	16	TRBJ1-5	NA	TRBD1	CASSPGTGIGNQPQHF	TGTGCCAGCAGTCCGGGGACAGGGATCGGGAATCAGCCCCAGCATTTT
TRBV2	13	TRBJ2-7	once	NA	CASGVDIPYEQYF	TGTGCCAGCGGGGTGGACATCCCCTACGAGCAGTACTTC
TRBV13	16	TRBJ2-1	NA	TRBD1	CASSPRTGKRDNEQFF	TGTGCCAGCAGCCCACGGACAGGTAAGAGGGACAATGAGCAGTTCTTC
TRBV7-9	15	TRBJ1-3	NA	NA	CASSPLPNSGNTIYF	TGTGCCAGCAGCCCCCTCCCTAACTCTGGAAACACCATATATTTT
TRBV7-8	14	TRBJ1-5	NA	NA	CASSLESGYQPQHF	TGTGCCAGCAGCTTAGAGTCAGGCTATCAGCCCCAGCATTTT
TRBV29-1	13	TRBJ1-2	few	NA	CSVVETYENGYTF	TGCAGCGTTGTTGAGACTTACGAGAATGGCTACACCTTC
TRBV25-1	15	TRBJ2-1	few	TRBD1	CASSDRDRGRVEQFF	TGTGCCAGCAGTGACCGGGACAGGGGACGGGTTGAGCAGTTCTTC
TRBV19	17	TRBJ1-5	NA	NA	CASSIDVRGFGNQPQHF	TGTGCCAGTAGTATAGATGTTCGGGGTTTCGGCAATCAGCCCCAGCATTTT
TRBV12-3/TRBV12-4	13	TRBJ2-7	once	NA	CASRPTGTLEQYF	TGTGCCAGCAGACCTACTGGGACACTCGAGCAGTACTTC
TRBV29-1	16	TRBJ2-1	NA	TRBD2	CSGPTSGRAVYNEQFF	TGCAGCGGTCCGACTAGCGGGAGGGCCGTCTACAATGAGCAGTTCTTC
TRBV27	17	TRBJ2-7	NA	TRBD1	CASSLRPDRGGFGEQYF	TGTGCCAGCAGTTTAAGACCGGACAGGGGGGGATTTGGCGAGCAGTACTTC
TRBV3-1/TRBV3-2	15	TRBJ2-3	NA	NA	CASSRRLKSTDTQYF	TGTGCCAGCAGCCGGAGACTTAAGAGCACAGATACGCAGTATTTT